This TCR beta chain derives from a study of blood T cell repertoires in COVID-19. Study information: COVID-19 samples from acute and convalescent phases originated in the United States, Italy and Spain. PBMCs, B-cell-depleted T cells, or T cells were the source of the cDNA or gDNA that made up the material.

Authors' analysis steps: Reference gene primer amplification in the assay estimated nucleated cell counts. Profiled with immunoSEQ multiplex PCR; TCRdb holds only in-frame clones, not every one. D and trimming come from the DNA, and the V and J calls and clone size come from that table. The table lists some 57,000 clones, around 90% of them singletons, with around 6% in the top ten. The specimen was peripheral blood. This clonotype was obtained from a human donor in a cohort sampled during active COVID-19.

The CDR3 loop reads CASSSSRQRPYGYTF. CDR3 DNA: TGTGCCAGCAGTTCGTCGAGACAGAGACCCTATGGCTACACCTTC. This chain links TRBV27 with TRBJ1-2; possible D gene TRBD1, 5 bases. Germline V lookup: CDR1 MNHEY, CDR2 SMNVEV (reference sequence). V was cut by 4 bases and J by 4 bases, with 16 bases left in between. This CDR3 comprises 15 residues.